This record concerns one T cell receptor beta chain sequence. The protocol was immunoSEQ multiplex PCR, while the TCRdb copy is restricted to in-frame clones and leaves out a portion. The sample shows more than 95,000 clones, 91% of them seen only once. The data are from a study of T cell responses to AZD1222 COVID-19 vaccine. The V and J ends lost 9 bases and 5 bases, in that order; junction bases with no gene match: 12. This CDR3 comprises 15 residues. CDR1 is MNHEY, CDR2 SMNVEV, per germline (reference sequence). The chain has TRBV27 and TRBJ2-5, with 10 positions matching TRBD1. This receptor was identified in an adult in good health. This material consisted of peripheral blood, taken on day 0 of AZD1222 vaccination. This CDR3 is CARYRDRGSVETQYF. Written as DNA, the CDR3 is TGTGCCAGGTACCGGGACAGGGGTTCTGTGGAGACCCAGTACTTC.